Listed here is a single T cell receptor beta chain. As yet, its antigen is unknown. With 60 Vbeta and 13 Jbeta primers, the PCR was carried out. The table came from immunoSEQ multiplex PCR; TCRdb's copy has only in-frame clones and leaves some out. The listing contains approximately 110,000 clones. This record comes from a study of cytomegalovirus exposure and HLA in healthy donors. Study-level points and caveats: The authors reported that TCR beta sequences could predict HLA-A and HLA-B alleles. These predictions were accurate for most subjects in the first cohort. Productive rates of about 90% or about 30% were seen for most TCR beta V segments in an earlier analysis. The majority of TCR sequences were rare, yet some public TCRs appeared in many donors. A link between a missense DCLRE1C variant and TCR beta V- and J-gene trimming emerged from a later analysis.

This clonotype was obtained from a man aged 18 to 29 in good health and CMV-seronegative. Sequencing input: PBMCs.

In DNA form, the CDR3 reads TGTGCCAGCTCACCCTATGGGACAGGGGCTACCTACGAGCAGTACTTC. Its translation: CASSPYGTGATYEQYF. This rearrangement joins TRBV18 to TRBJ2-7; 10 nucleotides agree with TRBD1. Germline V gene data show CDR1 as KGHSH and CDR2 as LQKENI. CDR3 length: 16 amino acids. The ends lost 3 bases at V and 2 bases at J; junction bases unmatched: 7.